The sequence of this T cell receptor beta chain was determined in a study of CD8 T cells in ankylosing spondylitis. Study conclusions and caveats: Within peripheral blood, clones linked to disease were CD8+ and relatively rare. Within matched ankylosing spondylitis synovial fluid, disease-linked clones were reportedly significantly enriched. About 8 highly homologous variants made up a TCR beta motif, and this motif appeared characteristic of ankylosing spondylitis blood.

This clonotype was seen at least ten times. Its antigen is currently unknown. TCRdb re-called the 5' RACE reads with MiXCR, one entry per CDR3 protein. The table shows around 330,000 distinct CDR3 sequences, with approximately 10% occurring only once. The CDR3 has 14 residues. Per the germline V gene, CDR1 is SGHRS and CDR2 is YFSETQ. The V gene lost 6 bases and the J gene lost 3 bases, with 14 bases spanning the gap. This chain uses TRBV5-1 with TRBJ2-3; D unclear. The specimen was blood, either unsorted or a sorted T cell fraction (not recorded which). The receptor was derived from a female donor with ankylosing spondylitis or in good health (not recorded which). The CDR3 DNA reads as TGCGCCAGCACCTCTGGGCTCACTACAGATACGCAGTATTTT. Its protein is CASTSGLTTDTQYF.